The subject of this entry is one T cell receptor (beta chain). The data derive from a study of T cells expressing NK-cell markers. The authors made TCR beta cDNA libraries by 5'RACE template switching. This switching added a universal primer site and UMIs. One entry per CDR3 protein, without DNA, is what TCRdb gives after re-calling the 5' RACE reads. The sample has about 380,000 distinct CDR3 sequences. This CDR3 has 17 amino acids. The specimen sequenced was blood T cells: a sorted CD56 or NKG2C T cell subset, CD4+ or CD8+ T cells, or bulk PBMC T cells (not recorded which). This receptor was taken from a man aged 18-70 years in good health. This chain uses TRBV12-3 or TRBV12-4 with TRBJ1-6; TCRdb outputs TRBD1, but without DNA this stays unchecked. The CDR3 loop reads CASSRGQGGPYNSPLHF.